This entry is about one T cell receptor beta chain. Its antigen remains undetermined. No much larger clonotype is one base removed from it; base qualities were not supplied. CDR1 LNHDA and CDR2 SQIVND were looked up in the germline V gene (reference sequence). The CDR3 contains 13 residues, cysteine and phenylalanine counted. The retained sequence is limited to the CDR3, 39 bases, with the frame set at the first base. V was cut back by 7 bases and J by 7 bases, leaving a gap of 14 bases between them. Donors were healthy HIV-negative adults with no recently reported acute infections or vaccinations. Only Caucasian adults living in Nashville, Tennessee, USA were represented among the donors. CD4+ T cells were enriched by magnetic negative selection; naive cells were then positively selected on CD45RA, and the negative fraction formed the memory subset. Blood was collected by leukapheresis, and PBMCs were isolated by Ficoll-Histopaque density gradient centrifugation and then cryopreserved in liquid nitrogen vapor phase. Analytical flow cytometry was used to check the purity and quantity of each magnetically sorted T cell population. Genomic DNA was isolated from every sorted fraction and measured by UV absorbance on a Nanodrop 2000c.

Using the deep immunoSEQ assay, TCR CDR3 regions were amplified from genomic DNA by multiplex PCR. Extracted genomic DNA from each cell subset was distributed evenly across all wells of several immunoSEQ 96-well plates, and each plate was treated as a replicate. For sorted subsets, each replicate PCR was loaded with 150 to 250 ng genomic DNA, equivalent to some 31,000 T cell genomes. Purified libraries were quantified with a Qubit 3.0 fluorometer, sized on a Bioanalyzer 2100, and re-quantified with the KAPA Library Quantification kit. Each immunoSEQ 96-well plate was sequenced on its own single-read 150-cycle Illumina NextSeq 550 flow cell. In the source study's methods: Because only junctional sequences without quality scores were contained in the immunoSEQ output, filtering matching that applied to full-length reads could not be performed. Sequences were annotated with PyIR, a Python wrapper for IgBLAST v1.9, and V/J genes and CDR3 were assigned using IMGT germline references. Reads were removed for weak V/J assignments (E-value above 1e-6), missing CDR3, stop codons, out-of-frame junctions, or ambiguous translated residues. V3J clonotypes were defined by identical inferred V gene, J gene, and CDR3 amino acid sequence. Percentage overlap between repertoires was computed as shared unique clonotypes divided by the size of the smaller repertoire. RTK rarefaction, the Chao1 estimator, and Recon v2.1 estimates of unobserved clonotypes were used to assess repertoire richness. Generation probabilities were computed with OLGA for all TCRbeta clonotypes obtained by the gDNA method from several donors. Drawn from immuneACCESS, this table holds only the in-frame rearrangements with V and J called that TCRdb kept. Clones are partly lost; checked studies trace under half to an unresolved V gene and leave the rest unexplained. V, J and clone size reflect that table, while D and trimming were determined from the DNA. The sample records fewer than 3 million clones, approximately 90% of which are singletons. Of the sample, 0.37% falls within the top ten clones.

This record belongs to a study of shared clonotypes between healthy human individuals (dated by TCRdb to the early 2020s). Regarding the complete study: The cohort comprised two women and a few men aged 18 to 49 years. To increase sequencing depth and limit assay-specific biases, TCR repertoire library preparation and sequencing were carried out by different laboratories using diverse techniques. To estimate repertoire size and how much clonotype sharing occurs between individuals, the study deeply sequenced the blood TCR repertoires of five or six healthy adults. Between about 0.8 and 9.5 billion PBMCs per donor were obtained by leukapheresis. For each donor, CD4 naive and CD4 memory were each given three plates, CD8 naive was given two plates, and CD8 memory was given one plate.

Overall study outcomes, separate from this receptor: Pairwise subsampling indicated that sequencing depth was expected to affect the degree of clonotype sharing among donors. Approximately 5% of naive CD4, 3.5% of naive CD8, roughly 2.5% of memory CD4, and less than 0.45% of memory CD8 clonotypes were shared across a few donors. Estimated clonotype richness was generally larger for naive than for memory subsets. Sampling was limited to blood, and TCR repertoires in tissue likely differ from TCR repertoires in blood. Incomplete sequencing was indicated by rarefaction of sorted-subset datasets, despite the large sequencing depth. Compared with non-shared clonotypes, clonotypes shared by all four sorted-subset donors had higher generation probabilities. The small number of donors limited the genetic and exposure-history diversity represented.

The clonotype was recovered from a man between 18 and 35 years old in good health. Some clones in this sample may be carry-over from other donors' samples. Input material: naive CD4+ T cells from PBMCs. Sample cell subset or site, as interpreted from the label and publication: CD45RA+ positively selected. This receptor chain uses TRBV19 and TRBJ1-5, with no confident D gene call. The DNA is as follows: TGTGCCAGTACCCCGGGCGGGTGGCAGCCCCAGCATTTT. It translates to CASTPGGWQPQHF.